The 17 T cell receptor beta chains below all came from one sample that was sequenced in a study of vaccination effects on CD4 cells after COVID-19. The ViraFEST assay expanded antigen-specific CD4+ T cells with viral peptide pools before sequencing. Following culture for under 12 days, CD4+ T cells were isolated. Their recognized antigens are unknown. Repertoires were generated with immunoSEQ multiplex PCR, while TCRdb's copy carries only in-frame clones and drops some. This repertoire shows some 79,000 clones, roughly 74% found once; its top ten account for approximately 2%. The sample in question was CD4+ T cells from PBMCs cultured with HCoV-229E spike peptides, obtained before COVID-19 vaccination. The source of these receptors is a human donor who received a COVID-19 vaccine.

The genes are TRBV30 and TRBJ2-1; the D is unclear. The germline V gene encodes CDR1 GTSNPN and CDR2 SVGIG (reference sequence). Trimming left V 4 bases short and J 4 bases short, with 8 bases between. CDR3 length: 12 residues. CDR3 sequence reads: CAWIWAYNEQFF. The CDR3 nucleotides read TGTGCCTGGATATGGGCTTACAATGAGCAGTTCTTC. The whole variable domain, filled in from reference TRBV30 and TRBJ2-1, reads SQTIHQWPATLVQPVGSPLSLECTVEGTSNPNLYWYRQAAGRGLQLLFYSVGIGQISSEVPQNLSASRPQDRQFILSSKKLLLSDSGFYLCAWIWAYNEQFFGPGTRLTVL.

The CDR3 protein is CASSQEALQGPAPLNEQFF. For the CDR3, the DNA is TGCGCCAGCAGCCAAGAGGCCCTACAGGGCCCGGCTCCTCTCAATGAGCAGTTCTTC. This chain connects TRBV4-3 to TRBJ2-1; D is perhaps TRBD1 (6 bases). The V and J ends lost 0 bases and 6 bases respectively, with 24 bases between them. CDR1 is LGHNA and CDR2 is YSLEER in the germline V gene. The CDR3 consists of 19 residues.

V is TRBV5-1 and J is TRBJ2-2; TRBD2 matches 7 bases. J lost 5 bases, V lost 4 bases, and 11 bases had no gene match. Germline CDR1 and CDR2: SGHRS and YFSETQ. The CDR3 is 16 amino acids. CDR3 residues: CASSPSGGGWTGELFF. DNA of the CDR3: TGCGCCAGCAGCCCCTCTGGGGGGGGATGGACCGGGGAGCTGTTTTTT.

The chain links TRBV6-6 to TRBJ2-3, with TRBD1 as a possible D gene (6 bases). The germline CDR1 and CDR2 sequences are MNHNY and SVGAGI (reference sequence). The CDR3 spans 15 residues. With 2 bases removed from V and 3 bases from J, the gap between germline ends came to 12 bases. CDR3: CASSYTGTITDTQYF. The DNA of the CDR3 is TGTGCCAGCAGTTACACCGGGACAATTACAGATACGCAGTATTTT.

V gene TRBV20-1 combines with J gene TRBJ2-1; D call uncertain. Germline V gene lookup returns CDR1 DFQATT and CDR2 SNEGSKA (reference sequence). V was pared by 3 bases and J by 9 bases, with 6 bases between. The CDR3 sequence is 10 residues long. The CDR3 loop reads CSARVVEQFF. For the CDR3, the DNA is TGCAGTGCTAGGGTGGTTGAGCAGTTCTTC.

V and J are TRBV9 and TRBJ2-2, with D maybe TRBD1 (6 bases). With 6 bases removed from V and 7 bases from J, the gap between germline ends came to 22 bases. In germline, CDR1 is SGDLS, CDR2 YYNGEE. This CDR3 has 16 amino acids. The CDR3 DNA reads as TGTGCCAGCAAGGGACCAGGGGCCGCAATAGACGGGGAGCTGTTTTTT. Protein: CASKGPGAAIDGELFF.

The chain links TRBV20-1 to TRBJ1-6; 7 bases align to TRBD1. V lost 3 bases, J lost 7 bases, and 12 bases stayed unmatched. The V gene's germline CDR1 is DFQATT and CDR2 SNEGSKA (reference sequence). The CDR3 loop spans 16 amino acids. The CDR3 loop reads CSASEGGVRRNSPLHF. In DNA, the CDR3 is TGCAGTGCTAGTGAAGGGGGCGTACGAAGGAATTCACCCCTCCACTTT.

The chain carries TRBV21-1 and TRBJ1-1. TRBV21-1 is shown as a pseudogene. The CDR3 totals 14 residues. The CDR3 reads CASSAREGNTEAFF. The DNA for the CDR3 is TGTGCCAGCAGCGCCCGTGAGGGGAACACTGAAGCTTTCTTT.

The CDR3 is CASGRLPSSYEQYV. CDR3 sequence (DNA): TGTGCCAGCGGCCGGCTGCCTAGCTCCTACGAGCAGTACGTC. This sequence joins TRBV6-5 and TRBJ2-7; D unclear. CDR1 and CDR2 (germline): MNHEY, SVGAGI. The length of the CDR3 is 14 residues. Between the trimmed V and J ends, which lost 8 bases and 0 bases, there was a span of 14 bases.

The chain has TRBV7-9 and TRBJ1-3; no definite D call. The CDR3 runs to 13 residues. From germline, CDR1 is SEHNR and CDR2 FQNEAQ (reference sequence). Trimming took 5 bases from V and 7 from J, leaving 12 bases between them. The CDR3 here is CASSEPVLNTIYF. Here the CDR3 DNA reads TGTGCCAGCAGCGAGCCAGTACTCAACACCATATATTTT.

The chain carries TRBV7-8 and TRBJ2-5; D not certain. Trimming stripped 7 bases from V and 7 bases from J, with 10 bases between. CDR1 and CDR2 (germline): SGHVS, FQNEAQ. There are 11 residues in the CDR3. The CDR3 coding sequence is TGTGCCAGCAAAACCACCGGGACCCAGTACTTC. This encodes CASKTTGTQYF. The full variable domain, with the rest looked up from reference TRBV7-8 and TRBJ2-5, is GAGVSQSPRYKVAKRGQDVALRCDPISGHVSLFWYQQALGQGPEFLTYFQNEAQLDKSGLPSDRFFAERPEGSVSTLKIQRTQQEDSAVYLCASKTTGTQYFGPGTRLLVL.

The chain uses TRBV6-5 and TRBJ1-3, with D unclear. Germline V lookup: CDR1 MNHEY, CDR2 SVGAGI. Trimming pared 8 bases from V and 0 bases from J, leaving 8 bases between. The CDR3 extends over 13 amino acids. CDR3 protein: CASRAPSGNTIYF. Written as DNA, the CDR3 is TGTGCCAGCCGGGCACCCTCTGGAAACACCATATATTTT.

The chain links TRBV7-2 to TRBJ1-1, with a possible D match to TRBD1 (5 bases). This CDR3 region has 16 residues. CDR1 is SGHTA, CDR2 FQGNSA, per germline. The ends were cut back, 3 bases at V and 4 bases at J, with 18 bases in the middle. This CDR3 reads CASSFDRRRDGTEAFF. The CDR3, as DNA: TGTGCCAGCAGCTTTGACAGACGCAGGGACGGCACTGAAGCTTTCTTT.

The chain uses TRBV5-4 and TRBJ2-5; 7 bases are shared with TRBD2. This CDR3 contains 14 residues. In germline, CDR1 is SGHNT, CDR2 YYREEE (reference sequence). V shed 3 bases, J shed 5 bases, and the junction held 7 bases outside the gene matches. The CDR3 reads CASSSGGTEETQYF. CDR3 sequence (DNA): TGTGCCAGCAGCTCCGGGGGGACCGAGGAGACCCAGTACTTC.

This clone was recorded once. The V gene is TRBV5-6, the J gene TRBJ2-2, with D perhaps being TRBD1 or TRBD2 (6 bases each). This CDR3 is 16 amino acids long. Germline CDR1 reads SGHDT; CDR2 reads YYEEEE. The V end lost 0 bases, the J end lost 3 bases, and 12 bases lay between the germline ends. The CDR3, as DNA: TGTGCCAGCAGCTTGGGTACGGGGGCGCACACCGGGGAGCTGTTTTTT. Translating it yields CASSLGTGAHTGELFF. Combining the CDR3 with reference TRBV5-6 and TRBJ2-2 gives the whole variable domain DAGVTQSPTHLIKTRGQQVTLRCSPKSGHDTVSWYQQALGQGPQFIFQYYEEEERQRGNFPDRFSGHQFPNYSSELNVNALLLGDSALYLCASSLGTGAHTGELFFGEGSRLTVL.

A single count supports this clone. The CDR3 loop is CASSQGFRQPTRNGYTF. The CDR3 DNA reads as TGTGCCAGCAGCCAAGGATTTCGGCAGCCAACACGGAATGGCTACACCTTC. The V call is TRBV3-1 (or the pseudogene TRBV3-2), the J call TRBJ1-2; D is ambiguous. Trimming pared 1 base from V and 6 bases from J, leaving 21 bases between. The CDR3 sequence is 17 residues long. Per the germline V gene, CDR1 is LGHDT and CDR2 is YNNKEL (reference sequence).

V and J are TRBV19 and TRBJ2-2; 8 nucleotides agree with TRBD2. V shed 6 bases and J 3 bases; nucleotides not matched to a gene: 6. This CDR3 spans 15 amino acids. Looked up from germline, CDR1 is LNHDA and CDR2 is SQIVND (reference sequence). The CDR3, as DNA: TGTGCCAGTAGCCCCCACGGGGGGGACACCGGGGAGCTGTTTTTT. Translation gives CASSPHGGDTGELFF.